This TCR beta chain originates from a study of blood T cell repertoires in COVID-19 (dated by TCRdb to 2018 to 2021). Some background on the complete study: The collaborator samples originated in the United States, Italy and Spain and spanned the acute and convalescent phases of COVID-19. The prospective study material was composed of cDNA or gDNA derived from T cells, B-cell-depleted T cells, or PBMCs. Subjects who had been exposed to COVID-19, were actively infected with it, or had recovered from it provided the deeply sampled blood TCRbeta repertoires that made up the dataset. The repertoires were released in a freely available public database intended as a resource for research on the immune response to SARS-CoV-2. The samples were drawn from the first 160 participants of the ongoing ImmuneRACE study and from over 950 subjects provided by 6 global collaborators. A de-identified subject ID, COVID-19 status, age in years and sex were almost always included in the sample metadata. Where available, HLA class I and class II types were obtained from metadata supplied by the sample provider rather than from assay-based typing.

The paper's findings and limits, for the study overall: Clinical and demographic metadata were provided uncurated, with the amount varying by source and participant.

TCRbeta CDR3 regions were amplified from genomic DNA by means of the immunoSEQ Assay, a bias-controlled multiplex PCR. Turning to the authors' computational methods: The number of nucleated cells in each sample was estimated by amplification of reference gene primers within the assay. To quantify the absolute abundance of each unique TCRbeta CDR3 rearrangement, sequence reads were collapsed and filtered. For each sample, productive Simpson clonality was calculated by taking the square root of Simpson's diversity index across productive rearrangements. TCRdb's version of the immuneACCESS table is confined to in-frame rearrangements and falls short of the full clone set. An unresolved V gene accounts for under half of the shortfall where checked; the remainder is of unknown origin. From that table come the V and J calls and clone size; the DNA was used to work out D and trimming. The sample data list 150,000 to 200,000 clones, and about 89% of these were observed just once. About 3% of the sample is held by the ten biggest clonotypes.

Per the germline V gene, SQVTM is the CDR1 and ANQGSEA is the CDR2. The V end gives up 3 bases and the J end 0 bases, leaving 2 bases in the junction not matched to a gene. Spanning cysteine to phenylalanine, the CDR3 consists of 15 amino acids. Only CDR3 DNA remains: 45 bases, in frame from the first base. Points on this clone: The specificity of this receptor is unknown. The input lacks base qualities; no much larger clone sits a single base away.

Whole blood was collected in K2EDTA tubes by collaborating institutions according to the institutions' own protocols. For TCRbeta analysis, collaborator samples were shipped as frozen whole blood, as isolated PBMCs, or as DNA extracted from either sample type. The sequenced sample was peripheral blood. This receptor was obtained from a man aged 55 to 70 with acute or convalescent COVID-19. The rearrangement combines TRBV29-1 with TRBJ2-6, with TRBD1 identical over 7 junction bases. The CDR3 sequence is CSVDDRDSGANVLTF. The DNA reads as follows: TGCAGCGTTGACGACAGGGACTCTGGGGCCAACGTCCTGACTTTC.